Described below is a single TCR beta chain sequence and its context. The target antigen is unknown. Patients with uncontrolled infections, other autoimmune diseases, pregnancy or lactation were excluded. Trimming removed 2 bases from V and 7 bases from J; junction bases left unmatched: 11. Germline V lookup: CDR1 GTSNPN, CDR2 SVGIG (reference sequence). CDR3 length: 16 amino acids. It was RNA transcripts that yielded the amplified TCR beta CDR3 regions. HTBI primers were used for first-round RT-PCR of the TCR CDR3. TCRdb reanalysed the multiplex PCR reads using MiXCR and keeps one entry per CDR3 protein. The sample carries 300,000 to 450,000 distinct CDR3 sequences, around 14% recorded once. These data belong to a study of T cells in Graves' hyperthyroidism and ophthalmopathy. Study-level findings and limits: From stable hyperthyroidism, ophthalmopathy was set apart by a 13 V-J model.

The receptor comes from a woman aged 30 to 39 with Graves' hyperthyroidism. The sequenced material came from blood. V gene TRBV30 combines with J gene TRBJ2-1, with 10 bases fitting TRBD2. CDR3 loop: CAWSRPSGRGLNEQFF. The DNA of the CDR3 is TGTGCCTGGAGTCGTCCTAGCGGGAGAGGTTTAAATGAGCAGTTCTTC.